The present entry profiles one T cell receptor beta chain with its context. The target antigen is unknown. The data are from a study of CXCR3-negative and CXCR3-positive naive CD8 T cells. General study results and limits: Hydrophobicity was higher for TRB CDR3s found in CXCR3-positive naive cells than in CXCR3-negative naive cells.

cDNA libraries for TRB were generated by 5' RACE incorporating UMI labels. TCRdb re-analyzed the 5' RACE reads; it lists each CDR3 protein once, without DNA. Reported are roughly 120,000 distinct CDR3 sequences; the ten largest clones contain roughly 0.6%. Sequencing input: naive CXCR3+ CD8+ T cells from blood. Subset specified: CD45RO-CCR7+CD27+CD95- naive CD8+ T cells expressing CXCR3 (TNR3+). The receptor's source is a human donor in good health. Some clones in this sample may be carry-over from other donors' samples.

CDR3: CSVDTGEGEQYF. The chain links TRBV29-1 to TRBJ2-7; TCRdb reports TRBD2, a call that lacks DNA to check it against. The germline gives CDR1 SQVTM, CDR2 ANQGSEA. The CDR3 is 12 amino acids.